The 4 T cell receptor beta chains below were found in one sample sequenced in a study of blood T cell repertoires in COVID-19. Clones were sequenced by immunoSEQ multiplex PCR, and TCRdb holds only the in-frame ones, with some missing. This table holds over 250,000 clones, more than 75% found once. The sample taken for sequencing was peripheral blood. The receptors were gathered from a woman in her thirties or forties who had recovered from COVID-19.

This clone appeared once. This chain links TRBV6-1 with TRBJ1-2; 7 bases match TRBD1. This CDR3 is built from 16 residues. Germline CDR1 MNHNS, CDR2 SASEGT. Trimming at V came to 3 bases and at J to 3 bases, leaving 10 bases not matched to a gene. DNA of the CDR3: TGTGCCAGCAGTGATAGGACAGGACCCCACTACTATGGCTACACCTTC. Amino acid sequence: CASSDRTGPHYYGYTF.

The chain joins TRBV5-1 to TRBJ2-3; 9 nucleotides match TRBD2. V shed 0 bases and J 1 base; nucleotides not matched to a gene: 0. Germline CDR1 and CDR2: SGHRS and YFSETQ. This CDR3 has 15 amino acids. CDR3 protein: CASSLGTSGTDTQYF. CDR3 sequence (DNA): TGCGCCAGCAGCTTGGGGACTAGCGGCACAGATACGCAGTATTTT.

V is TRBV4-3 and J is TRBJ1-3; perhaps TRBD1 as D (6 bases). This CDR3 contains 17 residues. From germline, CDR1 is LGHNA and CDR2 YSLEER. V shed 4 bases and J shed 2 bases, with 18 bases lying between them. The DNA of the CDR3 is TGCGCCAGCAGCCTATACGGCGGGGGCAGGACTGGAAACACCATATATTTT. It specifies CASSLYGGGRTGNTIYF.

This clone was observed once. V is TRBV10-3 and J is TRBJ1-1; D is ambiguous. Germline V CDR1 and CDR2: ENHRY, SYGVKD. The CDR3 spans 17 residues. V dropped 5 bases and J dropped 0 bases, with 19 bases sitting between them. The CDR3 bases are TGTGCCATCAGTAGATCCTTAGGGCCGGGGATGAACACTGAAGCTTTCTTT. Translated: CAISRSLGPGMNTEAFF.